Listed below are T cell receptor beta chains from one sample, sequenced in a study of graft-versus-host responses after intestinal transplantation. Clones were read by immunoSEQ multiplex PCR, and TCRdb kept only the in-frame ones, dropping some. Here the sample spans some 86,000 clones, 75% to 95% being singletons. Antigens of these TCRs are unknown. The starting material was unstimulated CD8+ T cells sorted from spleen or lymph node cells, obtained before intestinal transplant. The receptor source for this set is a human donor who received an intestinal transplant. Both conserved end residues are part of each CDR3. D genes are given only for firm matches. The listing skips clone size in some rows; elsewhere it reads once, few, many or a size class.

J: TRBJ1-1
D: NA
size: NA
V: TRBV6-1
DNA: TGTGCCAGCAGTGAAGAGCACAAGAACACTGAAGCTTTCTTT
CDR3: CASSEEHKNTEAFF

J: TRBJ2-1
D: TRBD2
size: NA
V: TRBV27
DNA: TGTGCCAGCAGCCAATGGGCTAGCGGGGGGCAACTCTCCTACAATGAGCAGTTCTTC
CDR3: CASSQWASGGQLSYNEQFF

J: TRBJ2-5
D: NA
size: NA
V: TRBV7-9
DNA: TGTGCCAGCAGCTTAGGGCCCCGAACCGATCCAGAGACCCAGTACTTC
CDR3: CASSLGPRTDPETQYF

J: TRBJ2-1
D: TRBD1
size: NA
V: TRBV19
DNA: TGTGCCAGTAGTTTCAGGACAGGGGACAATGAGCAGTTCTTC
CDR3: CASSFRTGDNEQFF

J: TRBJ2-7
D: NA
size: NA
V: TRBV6-6
DNA: TGTGCCAGCAGTCCCACGGGACCCTTATTGGACGAGCAGTACTTC
CDR3: CASSPTGPLLDEQYF

J: TRBJ1-2
D: NA
size: NA
V: TRBV6-6
DNA: TGTGCCAGCAGTTACGGCCAACAGGGAAATGGCTACACCTTC
CDR3: CASSYGQQGNGYTF

J: TRBJ1-3
D: NA
size: NA
V: TRBV7-6
DNA: TGTGCCAGCAGCTTAGGAATAGGGTTTGGAAACACCATATATTTT
CDR3: CASSLGIGFGNTIYF

J: TRBJ2-7
D: NA
size: once
V: TRBV5-5
DNA: TGTGCCAGCAGCCCACACGACCCTTACGAGCAGTACTTC
CDR3: CASSPHDPYEQYF

J: TRBJ2-7
D: TRBD1
size: NA
V: TRBV10-2
DNA: TGCGCCAGTGGGACAGGCTCTTACTACGAGCAGTACTTC
CDR3: CASGTGSYYEQYF

J: TRBJ2-1
D: NA
size: NA
V: TRBV30
DNA: TGTGCCTGGAGTGTACACGGAAATGAGCAGTTCTTC
CDR3: CAWSVHGNEQFF

J: TRBJ2-5
D: NA
size: NA
V: TRBV27
DNA: TGTGCCAGCAGTCCCCGACAGTACCAAGAGACCCAGTACTTC
CDR3: CASSPRQYQETQYF

J: TRBJ1-2
D: NA
size: NA
V: TRBV5-1
DNA: TGCGCCAGCAGCTTATGGTACTATGGCTACACCTTC
CDR3: CASSLWYYGYTF

J: TRBJ1-4
D: TRBD1
size: NA
V: TRBV5-1
DNA: TGCGCCAGCAGCTTCTCCGGGCCCGGAGGGGGCGAAAAACTGTTTTTT
CDR3: CASSFSGPGGGEKLFF

J: TRBJ2-1
D: NA
size: NA
V: TRBV28
DNA: TGTGCCAGCAGCACTCGGACCCAGTCCTACAATGAGCAGTTCTTC
CDR3: CASSTRTQSYNEQFF

J: TRBJ2-7
D: TRBD2
size: once
V: TRBV29-1
DNA: TGCAGCGTTGAAGATCTGTTAGGACTAGCGGGCTCCTACGAGCAGTACTTC
CDR3: CSVEDLLGLAGSYEQYF

J: TRBJ2-3
D: NA
size: once
V: TRBV6-5
DNA: TGTGCCAGCAGTTACGGGGCAGGAGATACGCAGTATTTT
CDR3: CASSYGAGDTQYF

J: TRBJ2-2
D: NA
size: once
V: TRBV15
DNA: TGTGCCACCAGCAGAGCCGCGGACACCGGGGAGCTGTTTTTT
CDR3: CATSRAADTGELFF

J: TRBJ2-3
D: NA
size: NA
V: TRBV6-4
DNA: TGTGCCAGCAGTGACTACCTCACCGGGGACACAGATACGCAGTATTTT
CDR3: CASSDYLTGDTDTQYF

J: TRBJ2-7
D: TRBD1
size: once
V: TRBV2
DNA: TGTGCCAGCGGCATGACAGGGGGCACTTACGAGCAGTACTTC
CDR3: CASGMTGGTYEQYF

J: TRBJ2-1
D: TRBD2
size: NA
V: TRBV10-2
DNA: TGCGCCAGCATGGGCGGGGGGAATGAGCAGTTCTTC
CDR3: CASMGGGNEQFF

J: TRBJ2-7
D: TRBD2
size: NA
V: TRBV14
DNA: TGTGCCAGCAGCCATGGAACTAGCGGCGAGCAGTACTTC
CDR3: CASSHGTSGEQYF

J: TRBJ1-5
D: NA
size: NA
V: TRBV12-5
DNA: TGTGCTAGTGGGTTTAATAGCAATCAGCCCCAGCATTTT
CDR3: CASGFNSNQPQHF

J: TRBJ1-2
D: NA
size: NA
V: TRBV6-6
DNA: TGTGCCAGCAGCCCGACGGAAACGGGCTATGGCTACACCTTC
CDR3: CASSPTETGYGYTF

J: TRBJ1-2
D: NA
size: NA
V: TRBV29-1
DNA: TGCAGCGTTGATCCGTACCATGGCTACACCTTC
CDR3: CSVDPYHGYTF

J: TRBJ1-1
D: NA
size: NA
V: TRBV15
DNA: TGTGCCACCAGCAGAGATAGGGGAAACACTGAAGCTTTCTTT
CDR3: CATSRDRGNTEAFF

J: TRBJ2-5
D: NA
size: NA
V: TRBV5-6
DNA: TGTGCCAGCAGCTTGGCCGGGGAGGATCAAGAGACCCAGTACTTC
CDR3: CASSLAGEDQETQYF

J: TRBJ1-1
D: TRBD1
size: NA
V: TRBV19
DNA: TGTGCCAGTAGTATATGGGGGACAGGGACGAACACTGAAGCTTTCTTT
CDR3: CASSIWGTGTNTEAFF

J: TRBJ2-1
D: NA
size: NA
V: TRBV7-6
DNA: TGTGCCAGCAGCTTAGAACCCGGGACACCTTACAATGAGCAGTTCTTC
CDR3: CASSLEPGTPYNEQFF

J: TRBJ1-5
D: NA
size: once
V: TRBV11-2
DNA: TGTGCCAGCAGCCGAGACGGGGGGACCCGGCCCCAGCATTTT
CDR3: CASSRDGGTRPQHF

J: TRBJ1-5
D: NA
size: NA
V: TRBV28
DNA: TGTGCCAGCAGTTTAGCTGCGCGGGTAAATCAGCCCCAGCATTTT
CDR3: CASSLAARVNQPQHF

J: TRBJ2-1
D: TRBD2
size: NA
V: TRBV2
DNA: TGTGCCAGCAGATTTCTAGCGGGAGGGGTTACAAATGAGCAGTTCTTC
CDR3: CASRFLAGGVTNEQFF

J: TRBJ2-6
D: TRBD1
size: NA
V: TRBV27
DNA: TGTGCCAGCAGTTTATCCAATGTAGGGGGCCCCCTCTCTGGGGCCAACGTCCTGACTTTC
CDR3: CASSLSNVGGPLSGANVLTF